What follows are 28 T cell receptor beta chains derived from one specimen sequenced in a study of T cells in Graves' hyperthyroidism and ophthalmopathy. From RNA transcripts, TCR beta CDR3 regions were amplified. Primed by the HTBI set, a first-round RT-PCR was run on the TCR CDR3. MiXCR, run by TCRdb on the multiplex PCR reads, gives a single entry per CDR3 protein. The repertoire holds around 690,000 distinct CDR3 sequences, roughly 17% seen once, with 15% to 18% in the top ten. Input material: blood. These receptors were obtained from a man aged 50 or older with Graves' hyperthyroidism.

This clonotype was seen many times. The chain links TRBV27 to TRBJ2-3; D uncertain. V was trimmed by 3 bases and J by 0 bases, leaving 10 bases between them. Germline V gene data show CDR1 as MNHEY and CDR2 as SMNVEV (reference sequence). The CDR3 covers 15 residues. CDR3 region: CASSLLQTSTDTQYF. The CDR3 DNA follows: TGTGCCAGCAGTTTGTTGCAGACTAGCACAGATACGCAGTATTTT.

CDR3 protein: CASSLYMQGDDEQYF. The CDR3, as DNA: TGTGCCAGCAGCTTATATATGCAGGGCGACGACGAGCAGTACTTC. The chain is built from TRBV7-2 and TRBJ2-7, with D perhaps TRBD1 (5 bases). V shed 2 bases and J shed 5 bases, with 16 bases lying between them. CDR3 size: 15 residues. Germline V gene lookup returns CDR1 SGHTA and CDR2 FQGNSA.

The rearrangement links TRBV15 to TRBJ1-1; tentative D call: TRBD1 (6 bases). Deletions cut 0 bases from V and 1 base from J, with 12 bases between. The germline V gene encodes CDR1 LNHNV and CDR2 YYDKDF (reference sequence). This CDR3 has 16 amino acids. The CDR3 nucleotides are TGTGCCACCAGCAGAGATCGGACAGACAGGAACACTGAAGCTTTCTTT. It yields the protein CATSRDRTDRNTEAFF.

The CDR3 loop reads CASSLIQVREKLFF. The CDR3 DNA follows: TGTGCCAGCAGCTTGATACAGGTGCGAGAAAAACTGTTTTTT. The chain employs TRBV5-5 and TRBJ1-4, with D tentatively TRBD1 (5 bases). Germline V gene data show CDR1 as SGHKS and CDR2 as YYEKEE (reference sequence). The CDR3 has 14 amino acids. Trimming took off 1 base at V and 8 bases at J, with 12 bases between the two ends.

This clonotype was seen only a few times. The chain carries TRBV11-2 and TRBJ2-7; no reliable D call. The V gene's germline CDR1 is SGHAT and CDR2 FQNNGV. Trimming pared 7 bases from V and 1 base from J, leaving 14 bases between. The CDR3 loop spans 14 amino acids. Here the CDR3 DNA reads TGTGCCAGCAAAGTCGGGCACAGTTCCTACGAGCAGTACTTC. Translated: CASKVGHSSYEQYF.

This clonotype was recorded at least ten times. The chain uses TRBV11-3 and TRBJ2-7; D perhaps matches TRBD2 (6 bases). The germline V and J ends were trimmed by 4 bases and 4 bases, with 11 bases remaining between them. The CDR3 consists of 13 residues. From germline, CDR1 is SGHNT and CDR2 YENEEA. The CDR3 coding sequence is TGTGCCAGCAGCTCCGCTGCGGGGTACGAGCAGTACTTC. Protein product: CASSSAAGYEQYF.

The chain is built from TRBV29-1 and TRBJ1-1, with 7 bases that match TRBD1. Trimming removed 5 bases from V and 6 bases from J; junction bases left unmatched: 6. From germline, CDR1 is SQVTM and CDR2 ANQGSEA. There are 12 residues in the CDR3. The CDR3 spells CSVSQGESEAFF. The DNA for the CDR3 is TGCAGCGTTAGCCAGGGGGAATCTGAAGCTTTCTTT.

This clonotype was seen ten or more times. The V call is TRBV6-1, the J call TRBJ2-7; D not resolved. CDR1 is MNHNS and CDR2 is SASEGT in the germline V gene. V lost 1 base to trimming and J lost 3 bases, with 16 bases between them. The CDR3 is 16 residues long. CDR3 sequence: CASSEGFDGWYYEQYF. CDR3 in DNA: TGTGCCAGCAGTGAAGGATTTGATGGGTGGTACTACGAGCAGTACTTC.

The J gene is TRBJ2-7, the V gene TRBV10-3; tentative D call: TRBD1 (7 bases). Germline V gene lookup returns CDR1 ENHRY and CDR2 SYGVKD. The CDR3 covers 15 residues. Trimming cost V 2 bases and J 4 bases, with 15 bases left between them. DNA of the CDR3: TGTGCCATCAGTGAGCGACAGGGAGGTCTATACGAGCAGTACTTC. Residues: CAISERQGGLYEQYF.

Comments on this clonotype: Given a much more abundant clone one base away, this may be a read error. The chain carries TRBV7-8 and TRBJ2-3; 11 bases map to TRBD2. Germline loops: CDR1 SGHVS, CDR2 FQNEAQ. CDR3 length: 17 residues. The CDR3 is CAGSLVPSGRPTDTQYF. The CDR3 region has the DNA TGTGCCGGCAGCTTAGTCCCTAGCGGGAGGCCCACAGATACGCAGTATTTT.

J is TRBJ2-3 and V is TRBV7-3; D is uncertain. Trimming pared 2 bases from V and 4 bases from J, leaving 13 bases between. In germline, CDR1 is SGHTA, CDR2 FQGTGA. CDR3 length: 15 residues. The CDR3 nucleotides read TGTGCCAGCAGCTTATGGTCTAGTCGACCAGATACGCAGTATTTT. This translates into CASSLWSSRPDTQYF.

At least ten counts were recorded for this clonotype. CDR3 sequence reads: CASTNFLAGGTGELFF. As DNA, the CDR3 is TGTGCCAGCACCAACTTTCTAGCGGGAGGCACCGGGGAGCTGTTTTTT. This chain uses TRBV6-1 with TRBJ2-2, with 11 bases that match TRBD2. Losses at the gene ends were 7 bases for V and 4 bases for J; bases not matched to a gene: 8. The CDR3 runs to 16 residues. Germline V gene data show CDR1 as MNHNS and CDR2 as SASEGT.

This clonotype was seen many times. The chain uses TRBV24-1 and TRBJ2-2; no firm D call. This CDR3 is 14 amino acids long. V was trimmed by 4 bases and J by 4 bases, leaving 9 bases between them. Germline CDR1 KGHDR, CDR2 SFDVKD. In DNA form, the CDR3 reads TGTGCCACCAGTGACCGTCTTAGCACCGGGGAGCTGTTTTTT. Translated: CATSDRLSTGELFF.

The V and J genes are TRBV7-9 and TRBJ1-6; 7 nucleotides agree with TRBD1. Germline V gene data show CDR1 as SEHNR and CDR2 as FQNEAQ (reference sequence). This CDR3 contains 17 residues. V trimming: 1 base; J trimming: 9 bases; junction bases outside the gene matches: 12. For the CDR3, the DNA is TGTGCCAGCAGCTTAGAACGAACCCGGGACAGAGGTTCACCCCTCCACTTT. As protein: CASSLERTRDRGSPLHF.

This clonotype was recorded many times. The V call is TRBV9, the J call TRBJ2-7; no firm D call. Germline V CDR1 and CDR2: SGDLS, YYNGEE. This CDR3 is 12 amino acids long. V was clipped by 0 bases and J by 7 bases, with 8 bases between them. The chain's CDR3 is CASSVEGGEQYF. DNA for the CDR3: TGTGCCAGCAGCGTAGAGGGTGGGGAGCAGTACTTC.

Concerning this clonotype itself: A much larger clone lies one base from this, so it may be a read error. The V gene is TRBV5-8, the J gene TRBJ2-7, with a weak D call TRBD2 (6 bases). The V gene's germline CDR1 is SGHTS and CDR2 YDEGEE. The CDR3 spans 12 residues. This chain's CDR3 is CTGSRTTYEHYF. The CDR3 DNA reads TGTACCGGGAGCAGAACCACCTACGAGCACTACTTC.

The CDR3 loop is CASSRREREYLYNEQFF. Written as DNA, the CDR3 is TGTGCCAGCAGCCGACGCGAGCGGGAGTATCTCTACAATGAGCAGTTCTTC. The V gene is TRBV7-2, the J gene TRBJ2-1; 8 positions agree with TRBD2. Germline V CDR1 and CDR2: SGHTA, FQGNSA. V lost 5 bases to trimming and J lost 3 bases; unmatched junction nucleotides: 12. There are 17 residues in the CDR3.

On this clonotype itself: Its ends do not fully match the called genes, so a read error is possible. The chain recombines TRBV30 with TRBJ2-4; D is unresolved. The CDR3 length is 15 residues. CDR1 is GTSNPN, CDR2 SVGIG, per germline (reference sequence). The CDR3 is CAWSATPGSKNIQHF. DNA for the CDR3: TGTGCCTGGAGCGCCACCCCGGGCAGCAAAAACATTCAGCACTTC.

This clonotype was counted ten times or more. The junction and the germline gene differ at one end; a read error may be behind it. The chain combines TRBV5-5 with TRBJ2-7; 8 bases align to TRBD1. The CDR3 runs to 16 residues. The germline V gene has CDR1 SGHKS and CDR2 YYEKEE (reference sequence). CDR3 DNA: TGTGCCAGCAGTTTGGAAGACCGGGACAGGAGCTACGAGCAGTACTTC. Translating it yields CASSLEDRDRSYEQYF.

Concerning this clonotype itself: Mismatch with germline at one junction end may stem from a read error. The chain carries TRBV30 and TRBJ2-7, with TRBD1 identical over 8 bases. Germline V gene lookup returns CDR1 GTSNPN and CDR2 SVGIG (reference sequence). This CDR3 is built from 13 residues. CDR3 in DNA: TGTGCTTGGAACGGGCAGGGGGCCGGGGAGCACTACTTC. Protein product: CAWNGQGAGEHYF.

This clonotype came up many times. The J gene is TRBJ1-1, the V gene TRBV20-1; D gene uncertain. The CDR3 contains 13 residues. V was pared by 3 bases and J by 0 bases, with 8 bases between. The germline V gene has CDR1 DFQATT and CDR2 SNEGSKA (reference sequence). The CDR3 loop is CSASAQLNTEAFF. CDR3 bases: TGCAGTGCTAGCGCCCAGTTGAACACTGAAGCTTTCTTT.

This clonotype was detected a few times. The chain uses TRBV19 and TRBJ2-3; 9 positions match TRBD2. Germline CDR1 reads LNHDA; CDR2 reads SQIVND (reference sequence). This CDR3 contains 15 residues. V dropped 2 bases and J dropped 10; count of bases not matched to a gene: 10. This CDR3 is CASSIRSGSLGAQYF. The CDR3 nucleotides are TGTGCCAGTAGTATACGTAGCGGGAGTTTGGGTGCGCAGTATTTT.

On this clonotype itself: A much larger clone is a single base away; this may be a read error. The chain links TRBV7-9 to TRBJ2-7, with 7 bases that match TRBD1. There are 13 residues in the CDR3. Germline V gene data show CDR1 as SEHNR and CDR2 as FQNEAQ (reference sequence). CDR3 coding DNA: TGTGCCAGCAGCCCAAGACAGGGTTACGAGCGGTACTTC. It translates to CASSPRQGYERYF.

The chain is built from TRBV20-1 and TRBJ2-1; 8 nucleotides match TRBD2. J lost 2 bases, V lost 0 bases, and 3 bases had no gene match. The CDR3 sequence is 15 residues long. Germline CDR1 DFQATT, CDR2 SNEGSKA (reference sequence). The CDR3 nucleotides read TGCAGTGCTAGAGACACTAGCGGAACCTACAATGAGCAGTTCTTC. This sequence encodes CSARDTSGTYNEQFF.

This clonotype was seen more than once but under ten times. A much more abundant neighbour one base away suggests this may be a read error. This chain links TRBV13 with TRBJ2-5; the D gene is possibly TRBD1 (5 bases). The CDR3 runs to 13 residues. Germline assignment: CDR1 PRHDT and CDR2 FYEKMQ (reference sequence). V lost 8 bases and J lost 1, with 11 bases in between. CDR3 DNA: TGTGCCAGCGCCGACAGAAGCCAAGAGACCCAGTACTTC. Its protein is CASADRSQETQYF. Looking up the rest from reference TRBV13 and TRBJ2-5 gives the full variable domain: AAGVIQSPRHLIKEKRETATLKCYPIPRHDTVYWYQQGPGQDPQFLISFYEKMQSDKGSIPDRFSAQQFSDYHSELNMSSLELGDSALYFCASADRSQETQYFGPGTRLLVL.

This clonotype was counted many times. The genes are TRBV2 and TRBJ2-5; D gene unclear. V was trimmed by 2 bases and J by 2 bases, leaving 9 bases between them. This CDR3 region has 14 residues. Germline lookup yields CDR1 SNHLY and CDR2 FYNNEI. The CDR3 region has the DNA TGTGCCAGCAGTGAATGGGCGGAACAAGAGACCCAGTACTTC. Translation gives CASSEWAEQETQYF.

J is TRBJ2-6 and V is TRBV18; TRBD1 is a possible D gene (5 bases). Germline loops: CDR1 KGHSH, CDR2 LQKENI. There are 16 residues in the CDR3. Trimming took 4 bases from V and 0 from J, leaving 10 bases between them. CDR3 in amino acids: CASSQGHFSGANVLTF. The CDR3 DNA sequence: TGTGCCAGCTCACAAGGACATTTCTCTGGGGCCAACGTCCTGACTTTC.

This clonotype was observed many times. The rearrangement joins TRBV6-2 or TRBV6-3 to TRBJ2-1; TRBD1 might be the D (6 bases). This CDR3 spans 16 amino acids. V lost 0 bases and J 4 bases, leaving 13 bases between the germline ends. Germline CDR1 reads MNHEY; CDR2 reads SVGEGT. As DNA, the CDR3 is TGTGCCAGCAGTTACTCGCCAGGGGACGTATACAATGAGCAGTTCTTC. Protein: CASSYSPGDVYNEQFF.